This TCR beta chain came from a study of T-cell memory formation after mild COVID-19. Study-wide results and limits: Several responding clones turned up in pre-infection memory, indicating that cross-reactive memory may have taken part.

This CDR3 is built from 11 residues. Germline assignment: CDR1 MNHEY and CDR2 SVGAGI. J lost 11 bases, V lost 6 bases, and 6 bases had no gene match. As regards this clonotype: Its antigen is undetermined.

Amplification by 5'RACE using constant-segment primers produced TCR alpha and TCR beta cDNA libraries that carried sample barcodes and UMIs. Using its own MiXCR run on the 5' RACE reads, TCRdb lists one record per CDR3 protein. The data show roughly 350,000 distinct CDR3 sequences, approximately 15% seen once. The chain employs TRBV6-5 and TRBJ1-1, with 7 bases lining up with TRBD1. This clonotype originated in a man younger than 35 who had mild COVID-19 (a few samples of this study predate the infection). Cell type and time point are not known. Specimen: PBMCs or a T cell subset sorted from them (not recorded which). CDR3 sequence: CASSDRASAFF. CDR3 sequence (DNA): TGTGCCAGCAGCGACAGGGCATCGGCTTTCTTT.